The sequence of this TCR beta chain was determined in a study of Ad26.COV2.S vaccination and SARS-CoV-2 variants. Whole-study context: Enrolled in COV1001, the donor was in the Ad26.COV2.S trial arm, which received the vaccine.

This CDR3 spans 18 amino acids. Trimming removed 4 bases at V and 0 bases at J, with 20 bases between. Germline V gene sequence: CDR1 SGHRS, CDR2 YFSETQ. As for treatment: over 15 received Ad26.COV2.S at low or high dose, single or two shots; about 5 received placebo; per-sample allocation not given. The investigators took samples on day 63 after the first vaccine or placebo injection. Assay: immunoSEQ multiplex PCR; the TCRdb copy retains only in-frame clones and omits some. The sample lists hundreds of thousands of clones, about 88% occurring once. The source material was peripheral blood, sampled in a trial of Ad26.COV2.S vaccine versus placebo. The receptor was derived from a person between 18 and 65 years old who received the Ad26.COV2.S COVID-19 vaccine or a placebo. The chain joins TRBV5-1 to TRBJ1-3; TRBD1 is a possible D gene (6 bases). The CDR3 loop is CASSEVPQGTRSGNTIYF. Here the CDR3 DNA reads TGCGCCAGCAGCGAAGTGCCACAGGGAACTCGCTCTGGAAACACCATATATTTT.